This is a list of T cell receptor beta chains from one sample in a study of blood T cell repertoires in COVID-19. This table comes from immunoSEQ multiplex PCR, and its TCRdb copy is limited to in-frame clones, with some not included. The sample has 20,000 to 25,000 clones; about nine tenths are singletons. The sequencing sample was made of peripheral blood. These receptor sequences come from a man aged 50 to 59 with active COVID-19. Each CDR3 is given with its conserved first and last residue. A D gene is named only where the DNA matches it firmly. Rows may omit the clone size; those that give it use once, few, many or a size class.

cdr3_nt,cdr3_aa,d_call,clone_size,j_call,v_call
TGTGCCAGCAGCCCCGCCGGGACAGACTACGAGCAGTACTTC,CASSPAGTDYEQYF,TRBD1,NA,TRBJ2-7,TRBV11-2
TGTGCCAGCAGCCAAGATCGGCGACAGGGACCGGGGACCCAGTACTTC,CASSQDRRQGPGTQYF,TRBD1,NA,TRBJ2-5,TRBV3-1/TRBV3-2
TGTGCCAGCCGGAAGGGGGGACAGGGTTCTGGGGCCAACGTCCTGACTTTC,CASRKGGQGSGANVLTF,TRBD1,NA,TRBJ2-6,TRBV11-2
TGTGCCAGCAGCTTGGAACAGGGGGGAGTTGGGACCCAGTACTTC,CASSLEQGGVGTQYF,TRBD1,NA,TRBJ2-5,TRBV5-8
TGTGCCAGCAGCTGGGGGCAGGGAGAAGGCAATGAGCAGTTCTTC,CASSWGQGEGNEQFF,NA,NA,TRBJ2-1,TRBV7-9
TGTGCCAGCAGCCAAGAACGGGGGTCGGGCTACACCTTC,CASSQERGSGYTF,NA,NA,TRBJ1-2,TRBV14
TGCGCCAGCAGCCAAGGAAGGGGGCACTACGAGCAGTACTTC,CASSQGRGHYEQYF,TRBD1,NA,TRBJ2-7,TRBV4-1
TGTGCCACCAGCAGGGACGGACTAGCGTTGAATGAGCAGTTCTTC,CATSRDGLALNEQFF,TRBD2,NA,TRBJ2-1,TRBV15
TGTGCCAGCAGCCCGATCCAGGTCAGGTCCTACAATGAGCAGTTCTTC,CASSPIQVRSYNEQFF,NA,NA,TRBJ2-1,TRBV7-3
TGTGCCAGCAGCTTATTCGGGAAAACGAAATCGGTTGGAAACACCATATATTTT,CASSLFGKTKSVGNTIYF,NA,NA,TRBJ1-3,TRBV7-9
TGCGCCAGCAGCCAAGAAGGACTATCGGACACCGGGGAGCTGTTTTTT,CASSQEGLSDTGELFF,NA,NA,TRBJ2-2,TRBV4-1
TGCGCCAGCAGCCGGACCCCACGGGGAGACACTGAAGCTTTCTTT,CASSRTPRGDTEAFF,NA,NA,TRBJ1-1,TRBV5-1
TGTGCCAGCATCCTAGCGGGAGTTGGTGAGCAGTTCTTC,CASILAGVGEQFF,TRBD2,once,TRBJ2-1,TRBV2